A single sample is the source of the 14 T cell receptor beta chains below, sequenced in a study of blood T cell repertoires in COVID-19. The protocol was immunoSEQ multiplex PCR, while the TCRdb copy is restricted to in-frame clones and leaves out a portion. The sample carries over 140,000 clones, about 86% recorded once. The sequenced material came from peripheral blood. The receptors here all came from a woman aged 60-70 years with acute or convalescent COVID-19.

The rearrangement links TRBV27 to TRBJ2-7; D possibly corresponds to TRBD2 (6 bases). Germline V gene data show CDR1 as MNHEY and CDR2 as SMNVEV (reference sequence). This CDR3 region has 12 residues. The CDR3 reads CAGRMHFYEQYF. The DNA of the CDR3 is TGTGCAGGGAGGATGCACTTCTACGAGCAGTACTTC.

This chain links TRBV3-1 (or the pseudogene TRBV3-2) with TRBJ1-2; D uncertain. CDR3 length equals 14 residues. Germline lookup yields CDR1 LGHDT and CDR2 YNNKEL (reference sequence). Trimming pared 4 bases from V and 4 bases from J, leaving 13 bases between. CDR3 in amino acids: CASSRATGSYGYTF. Written as DNA, the CDR3 is TGTGCCAGCAGCCGAGCGACCGGGTCCTATGGCTACACCTTC.

The chain employs TRBV2 and TRBJ1-2, with D possibly matching TRBD1 (6 bases). V dropped 6 bases and J dropped 3 bases, with 8 bases sitting between them. Germline values: CDR1 SNHLY, CDR2 FYNNEI. The CDR3 length is 12 residues. CDR3 sequence: CASSNRDYGYTF. The CDR3 nucleotides read TGTGCCAGCAGCAACAGGGACTATGGCTACACCTTC.

The gene calls are TRBV27 and TRBJ1-2; a weak D match, TRBD1 (5 bases). The CDR3 contains 14 residues. Germline values: CDR1 MNHEY, CDR2 SMNVEV (reference sequence). The germline V and J ends were trimmed by 3 bases and 3 bases, with 11 bases remaining between them. In DNA form, the CDR3 reads TGTGCCAGCAGTTTTGCAGGGATGGACTATGGCTACACCTTC. Translated: CASSFAGMDYGYTF.

This chain connects TRBV6-5 to TRBJ2-3; 8 positions agree with TRBD1. The V and J ends lost 4 bases and 1 base, in that order; junction bases with no gene match: 1. From germline, CDR1 is MNHEY and CDR2 SVGAGI. The CDR3 has 14 residues. This CDR3 reads CASSLGQGTDTQYF. In DNA, the CDR3 is TGTGCCAGCAGTTTGGGACAGGGCACAGATACGCAGTATTTT.

The genes are TRBV7-3 and TRBJ1-1; 8 bases fit TRBD1. The CDR3 is 13 amino acids. Germline values: CDR1 SGHTA, CDR2 FQGTGA. After removal of 5 bases from V and 7 bases from J, the junction contained 6 bases not matched to a gene. The CDR3 coding sequence is TGTGCCAGCAGCATACAGGGGGGTGATGAAGCTTTCTTT. It codes for CASSIQGGDEAFF.

The rearrangement joins TRBV5-6 to TRBJ1-5, with TRBD1 as a possible D gene (5 bases). The CDR3 loop spans 15 amino acids. The germline CDR1 and CDR2 sequences are SGHDT and YYEEEE. V was trimmed by 1 base and J by 7 bases, leaving 15 bases between them. DNA for the CDR3: TGTGCCAGCAGCTTGTTTGGGGCTCGGGGGCAGCCCCAGCATTTT. Residues: CASSLFGARGQPQHF.

This clone was seen once. The chain employs TRBV15 and TRBJ2-1; TRBD2 agrees at 8 bases. This CDR3 is built from 15 residues. V was pared by 0 bases and J by 6 bases, with 4 bases of the junction left unmatched. Germline CDR1 is LNHNV and CDR2 is YYDKDF (reference sequence). As DNA, the CDR3 is TGTGCCACCAGCAGAGATCGTGGACTAGCCAATGAGCAGTTCTTC. Translation: CATSRDRGLANEQFF.

A few counts support this clone. The chain joins TRBV4-2 to TRBJ1-4, with 10 bases matching TRBD1. The CDR3 runs to 15 residues. Losses at the gene ends were 2 bases for V and 8 bases for J; bases not matched to a gene: 5. Looked up from germline, CDR1 is LGHNA and CDR2 is YNFKEQ. CDR3 nucleotide sequence: TGTGCCAGCAGCCAAATCGGGACAGGGGACGAAAAACTGTTTTTT. Translating gives CASSQIGTGDEKLFF.

V and J are TRBV11-3 and TRBJ2-2; D is uncertain. Per germline, CDR1 SGHNT and CDR2 YENEEA. With 3 bases removed from V and 3 bases from J, the gap between germline ends came to 11 bases. The length of the CDR3 is 15 residues. CDR3 region: CASSFVSSDTGELFF. CDR3 nucleotides: TGTGCCAGCAGCTTCGTGTCCTCGGACACCGGGGAGCTGTTTTTT.

This rearrangement joins TRBV15 to TRBJ2-1, with D tentatively TRBD2 (5 bases). The CDR3 runs 17 residues. Trimming pared 5 bases from V and 4 bases from J, leaving 21 bases between. CDR1 is LNHNV, CDR2 YYDKDF, per germline (reference sequence). CDR3 loop: CATSGLGSGKGYNEQFF. In nucleotides, the CDR3 is TGTGCCACCAGCGGCCTGGGGTCGGGGAAAGGGTACAATGAGCAGTTCTTC.

The gene calls are TRBV7-9 and TRBJ1-1; 10 bases match TRBD1. The germline V gene has CDR1 SEHNR and CDR2 FQNEAQ (reference sequence). V gave up 1 base and J gave up 4 bases; unmatched junction bases: 3. This CDR3 comprises 15 residues. The DNA of the CDR3 is TGTGCCAGCAGCTTAGTTGGACAGGGGGGCACTGAAGCTTTCTTT. Translated, it gives CASSLVGQGGTEAFF. The variable domain in full, completed from reference TRBV7-9 and TRBJ1-1, reads DTGVSQNPRHKITKRGQNVTFRCDPISEHNRLYWYRQTLGQGPEFLTYFQNEAQLEKSRLLSDRFSAERPKGSFSTLEIQRTEQGDSAMYLCASSLVGQGGTEAFFGQGTRLTVV.

This sequence joins TRBV11-1 and TRBJ2-1, with TRBD2 identical over 7 bases. The CDR3 is 14 amino acids. The germline V gene encodes CDR1 SGHAT and CDR2 FQDESV (reference sequence). The V gene end was trimmed by 0 bases and the J gene end by 4 bases; junction bases not matched to a gene: 0. CDR3 nucleotide sequence: TGTGCCAGCAGCTTAGCCGGGAGGTACAATGAGCAGTTCTTC. As protein: CASSLAGRYNEQFF.

The sample holds a few counts of this clone. The rearrangement uses TRBV19 and TRBJ1-3, with 7 bases aligning to TRBD1. The trim removed 3 bases at V and 3 bases at J, leaving 8 bases unmatched. The CDR3 loop spans 16 amino acids. The germline V gene encodes CDR1 LNHDA and CDR2 SQIVND (reference sequence). In DNA form, the CDR3 reads TGTGCCAGTAGTATGGGAACAGGGGAGGTTGGAAACACCATATATTTT. It codes for CASSMGTGEVGNTIYF.